These T cell receptor beta chains were read from a single sample in a study of blood T cell repertoires in COVID-19. Profiled with immunoSEQ multiplex PCR; TCRdb holds only in-frame clones, not every one. The table includes almost 80,000 clones, over 75% detected once. The sample consisted of peripheral blood. These TCRs come from a woman over 75 with acute or convalescent COVID-19. The CDR3 runs from the conserved cysteine through the conserved F or W. Fields, in order: V gene, clone size, J gene, D gene, CDR3 protein, CDR3 DNA. A D gene is named only where the DNA matches it firmly. Expanded clones get a size class; other rows say once, few or many, or leave the size out.

TRBV6-5	-	TRBJ1-4	-	CASSYLIGGGYEKLFF	TGTGCCAGCAGTTACTTGATAGGGGGGGGATATGAAAAACTGTTTTTT
TRBV28	-	TRBJ1-1	-	CASSFGGRRGTEAFF	TGTGCCAGCAGTTTCGGGGGGCGGAGGGGCACTGAAGCTTTCTTT
TRBV19	-	TRBJ1-5	-	CASNSDKSYQPQHF	TGTGCCAGTAACTCAGACAAGTCTTATCAGCCCCAGCATTTT
TRBV21-1	-	TRBJ2-7	-	CASTWTGCEQYF	TGTGCCAGCACCTGGACTGGCTGCGAGCAGTACTTC
TRBV5-1	-	TRBJ2-5	TRBD2	CASSVAGGPWETQYF	TGCGCCAGCAGCGTAGCGGGAGGCCCCTGGGAGACCCAGTACTTC
TRBV29-1	-	TRBJ2-1	TRBD1	CSVGRGQNNEQFF	TGCAGCGTTGGTAGGGGACAGAACAATGAGCAGTTCTTC
TRBV10-3	-	TRBJ1-6	TRBD1	CAISAGQHLDSPLHF	TGTGCCATCAGTGCGGGACAGCACCTCGATTCACCCCTCCACTTT
TRBV7-2	-	TRBJ2-4	-	CASSLAYGVGGIGTKNIQYF	TGTGCCAGCAGCTTAGCCTACGGCGTTGGGGGGATTGGGACCAAAAACATTCAGTACTTC
TRBV6-2/TRBV6-3	-	TRBJ2-2	TRBD2	CASSYSSSGTTGELFF	TGTGCCAGCAGTTACTCGTCTAGCGGGACCACCGGGGAGCTGTTTTTT
TRBV28	few	TRBJ2-1	TRBD2	CASTRSGGLYNEQFF	TGTGCCAGCACCCGTAGCGGGGGACTGTACAATGAGCAGTTCTTC
TRBV28	-	TRBJ2-1	-	CASSIDRPKQQFF	TGTGCCAGCAGTATTGACAGGCCCAAGCAGCAGTTCTTC
TRBV4-1	-	TRBJ2-7	TRBD1	CASSPDRDTYEQYF	TGCGCCAGCAGCCCTGACAGGGACACCTACGAGCAGTACTTC
TRBV19	-	TRBJ1-5	-	CASSAGARGNQPQHF	TGTGCCAGTAGTGCAGGTGCCCGAGGCAATCAGCCCCAGCATTTT
TRBV9	-	TRBJ1-3	-	CASGGGFGNTIYF	TGTGCCAGCGGTGGAGGATTCGGAAACACCATATATTTT
TRBV5-1	-	TRBJ2-1	TRBD2	CASSYGASGSYNEQFF	TGCGCCAGCAGCTATGGGGCTAGCGGGAGTTACAATGAGCAGTTCTTC
TRBV5-8	-	TRBJ1-2	TRBD1	CASSYGQAGYGYTF	TGTGCCAGCAGCTATGGACAGGCCGGGTATGGCTACACCTTC
TRBV11-2	-	TRBJ2-3	TRBD1	CASNRQGTDTQYF	TGTGCCAGCAACCGACAGGGAACAGATACGCAGTATTTT
TRBV15	-	TRBJ1-1	-	CATSRDPGNTEAFF	TGTGCCACCAGCAGAGATCCGGGGAACACTGAAGCTTTCTTT
TRBV28	-	TRBJ2-7	TRBD2	CASVGASSGRAYEQYF	TGTGCCAGCGTGGGGGCTTCTAGCGGGAGGGCCTACGAGCAGTACTTC
TRBV5-1	-	TRBJ2-3	-	CASSFGGLSTDTQYF	TGCGCCAGCAGCTTTGGGGGACTGAGCACAGATACGCAGTATTTT
TRBV7-2	-	TRBJ2-7	TRBD1	CASSFPARGLYEQYF	TGTGCCAGCAGCTTCCCCGCCAGGGGGCTTTACGAGCAGTACTTC
TRBV5-1	once	TRBJ2-1	-	CASSATSLSYNEQFF	TGCGCCAGCAGTGCTACTAGCCTCTCCTACAATGAGCAGTTCTTC
TRBV7-9	-	TRBJ1-1	-	CASNPGGANTEAFF	TGTGCCAGCAACCCCGGTGGGGCTAACACTGAAGCTTTCTTT
TRBV28	-	TRBJ1-2	-	CASSSQQYYGYTF	TGTGCCAGCAGCTCCCAACAGTACTATGGCTACACCTTC
TRBV4-1	-	TRBJ2-2	-	CASSQEVLGRRLSSGELFF	TGCGCCAGCAGCCAAGAGGTCTTGGGGAGGAGGCTGTCGTCCGGGGAGCTGTTTTTT
TRBV6-5	-	TRBJ1-2	TRBD1	CATRGTANYGYTF	TGTGCCACCCGCGGGACAGCTAACTATGGCTACACCTTC
TRBV6-2/TRBV6-3	-	TRBJ2-5	TRBD1	CASSRGLGETQYF	TGTGCCAGCAGTAGGGGGCTGGGAGAGACCCAGTACTTC
TRBV19	-	TRBJ2-2	-	CATTRPGRERVGELFF	TGTGCCACCACCCGGCCGGGTCGGGAGCGCGTCGGGGAGCTGTTTTTT
TRBV2	-	TRBJ1-4	-	CASSGGGNEKLFF	TGTGCCAGCAGTGGCGGGGGCAATGAAAAACTGTTTTTT
TRBV12-5	-	TRBJ2-1	-	CASGKLADNEQFF	TGTGCTAGTGGTAAGCTCGCGGACAATGAGCAGTTCTTC
TRBV19	-	TRBJ1-5	TRBD1	CASSFRDRRRSNQPQHF	TGTGCCAGTAGTTTCCGGGACAGGCGGCGCAGCAATCAGCCCCAGCATTTT
TRBV7-6	-	TRBJ2-2	-	CASSLGQINTGELFF	TGTGCCAGCAGCTTAGGGCAGATAAACACCGGGGAGCTGTTTTTT
TRBV18	once	TRBJ1-1	-	CASSPLAGGSEAFF	TGTGCCAGCTCACCACTGGCGGGGGGTAGTGAAGCTTTCTTT
TRBV12-5	-	TRBJ2-6	TRBD1	CASGLVGQVTFSGANVLTF	TGTGCTAGTGGTTTGGTGGGACAGGTGACCTTCTCTGGGGCCAACGTCCTGACTTTC
TRBV4-1	-	TRBJ1-2	TRBD1	CASSHPTGDGYTF	TGCGCCAGCAGCCACCCTACAGGGGATGGCTACACCTTC
TRBV7-2	-	TRBJ2-5	-	CASSPSTRETQYF	TGTGCCAGCAGCCCCTCGACTAGGGAGACCCAGTACTTC
TRBV6-1	-	TRBJ1-1	-	CASSEGWAVSEAFF	TGTGCCAGCAGTGAAGGCTGGGCAGTCAGTGAAGCTTTCTTT
TRBV6-5	-	TRBJ2-1	TRBD2	CASSRLAGDDEQFF	TGTGCCAGCAGCCGACTAGCGGGGGATGATGAGCAGTTCTTC
TRBV15	-	TRBJ2-7	TRBD2	CATSRAGGPNEQYF	TGTGCCACCAGCAGAGCGGGAGGGCCAAACGAGCAGTACTTC
TRBV10-3	-	TRBJ2-2	-	CAISATGGDTGELFF	TGTGCCATCAGTGCAACAGGGGGGGACACCGGGGAGCTGTTTTTT
TRBV6-1	-	TRBJ2-1	-	CASSLTLTLNEQFF	TGTGCCAGCAGTCTCACTCTGACACTCAATGAGCAGTTCTTC
TRBV6-2/TRBV6-3	-	TRBJ2-4	-	CASSYTQGNIQYF	TGTGCCAGCAGTTACACGCAGGGGAACATTCAGTACTTC
TRBV2	-	TRBJ2-2	TRBD2	CASSPTSGGTGELFF	TGTGCCAGCAGCCCGACTAGCGGGGGGACCGGGGAGCTGTTTTTT
TRBV5-6	once	TRBJ1-3	-	CASSFERAIYF	TGTGCCAGCAGCTTCGAACGCGCCATATATTTT
TRBV4-1	-	TRBJ1-4	-	CASSQVNQDLLFF	TGCGCCAGCAGCCAAGTTAACCAGGATCTCCTGTTTTTT
TRBV28	-	TRBJ1-5	-	CASSPGGGAPNQPQHF	TGTGCCAGCAGTCCTGGAGGGGGGGCGCCCAATCAGCCCCAGCATTTT
TRBV7-2	-	TRBJ2-1	TRBD1	CASSDRGRRGNEQFF	TGTGCCAGCAGCGACAGGGGGCGTCGGGGCAATGAGCAGTTCTTC
TRBV6-4	once	TRBJ1-6	TRBD1	CASSERQGNSPLHF	TGTGCCAGCAGTGAAAGACAGGGTAATTCACCCCTCCACTTT
TRBV6-1	once	TRBJ1-5	-	CASSDPPGQISNQPQHF	TGTGCCAGCAGTGACCCCCCCGGACAGATTAGCAATCAGCCCCAGCATTTT